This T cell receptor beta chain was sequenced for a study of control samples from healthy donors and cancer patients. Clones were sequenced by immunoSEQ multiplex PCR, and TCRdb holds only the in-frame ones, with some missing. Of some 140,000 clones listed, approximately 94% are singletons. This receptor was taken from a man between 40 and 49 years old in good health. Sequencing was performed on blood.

CDR3 amino acids: CASSFTTGGTDTQYF. CDR3 coding DNA: TGCGCCAGCAGCTTTACTACGGGGGGCACAGATACGCAGTATTTT. The rearrangement uses TRBV5-1 and TRBJ2-3; D might be TRBD2 (6 bases). Trimming pared 2 bases from V and 1 base from J, leaving 11 bases between. CDR3 length: 15 amino acids. Per germline, CDR1 SGHRS and CDR2 YFSETQ.